The entry that follows covers one T cell receptor beta chain sequence. The data belong to a study of chemoradiotherapy in HPV16-positive cancers. Germline V gives CDR1 SGHRS, CDR2 YFSETQ. V was pared by 5 bases and J by 3 bases, with 8 bases of the junction left unmatched. This CDR3 comprises 15 residues. Profiling relied on immunoSEQ multiplex PCR, and the TCRdb table lists in-frame clones only, not all of them. Found here are 25,000 to 30,000 clones, more than 80% of them singletons; the top ten hold 22%. The sample was blood, taken from a patient who underwent chemoradiotherapy. The source of this sequence is a human donor with HPV-associated anogenital cancer. The chain uses TRBV5-1 and TRBJ2-7, with 10 bases matching TRBD2. For the CDR3, the DNA is TGCGCCAGCAGTTGGGGATCTAGCGGGGGCTACGAGCAGTACTTC. This translates into CASSWGSSGGYEQYF.